What follows are 4 T cell receptor beta chains derived from one specimen sequenced in a study of blood T cell repertoires in COVID-19. Repertoires were generated with immunoSEQ multiplex PCR, while TCRdb's copy carries only in-frame clones and drops some. The table shows fewer than 350,000 clones, with 85% occurring only once. Sequencing was carried out using PBMCs or T cells enriched from blood (not recorded which). The receptor source for this set is a woman aged 50 to 65 who had recovered from COVID-19.

For this clone: The identical CDR3 is also encoded by other nucleotide sequences in the sample. The chain employs TRBV3-1 (or the pseudogene TRBV3-2) and TRBJ1-1, with a weak D call TRBD1 (5 bases). Between the trimmed V and J ends, which lost 1 base and 5 bases, there was a span of 11 bases. The CDR3 sequence is 14 residues long. Germline V lookup: CDR1 LGHDT, CDR2 YNNKEL (reference sequence). This CDR3 is CASSQVQGRTEAFF. In DNA form, the CDR3 reads TGTGCCAGCAGCCAAGTCCAGGGAAGGACTGAAGCTTTCTTT.

V and J are TRBV5-8 and TRBJ1-2; D gene uncertain. The CDR3 loop spans 12 amino acids. V was clipped by 0 bases and J by 8 bases, with 8 bases between them. Germline CDR1 and CDR2: SGHTS and YDEGEE. The CDR3 region is CASSLVRRGYTF. The CDR3, as DNA: TGTGCCAGCAGCTTGGTTCGGAGGGGCTACACCTTC.

The rearrangement joins TRBV5-1 to TRBJ2-5, with 10 bases matching TRBD2. Trimming at V came to 0 bases and at J to 5 bases, leaving 4 bases not matched to a gene. CDR1 and CDR2 from the germline V gene are SGHRS and YFSETQ. The CDR3 contains 15 residues. CDR3 residues: CASSLEGLASETQYF. Written as DNA, the CDR3 is TGCGCCAGCAGCTTGGAGGGACTAGCGTCGGAGACCCAGTACTTC.

This chain links TRBV19 with TRBJ1-4; 10 bases map to TRBD1. The CDR3 is made up of 15 amino acids. The germline gives CDR1 LNHDA, CDR2 SQIVND (reference sequence). The V segment lost 5 bases and the J segment 5 bases; nucleotides outside the gene matches: 5. The CDR3 loop is CASSARTGGNEKLFF. Written as DNA, the CDR3 is TGTGCCAGTAGTGCTCGGACAGGGGGGAATGAAAAACTGTTTTTT.